Below, 32 T cell receptor beta chains from the same sample are listed, as sequenced in a study of blood T cell repertoires in COVID-19. The protocol was immunoSEQ multiplex PCR, while the TCRdb copy is restricted to in-frame clones and leaves out a portion. The data show 200,000 to 250,000 clones, with 90% to 95% seen just once and around 0.84% held by the top ten. Sequenced sample: peripheral blood. The receptor set was obtained from a man aged 55 to 70 with COVID-19, enrolled during active disease.

The rearrangement links TRBV21-1 to TRBJ1-1. TRBV21-1 is a known pseudogene. The CDR3 consists of 16 residues. The CDR3 sequence: CASSKVGGDGHSEAFF. The CDR3 coding sequence is TGTGCCAGCAGCAAAGTGGGGGGAGATGGACACTCTGAAGCTTTCTTT.

The CDR3 reads CASSSLRGAGNQPQHF. The CDR3 DNA reads TGTGCCAGCAGCTCCTTACGTGGGGCAGGGAATCAGCCCCAGCATTTT. The V call is TRBV7-8, the J call TRBJ1-5; possibly TRBD1 for D (5 bases). V dropped 4 bases and J dropped 4 bases, with 17 bases sitting between them. CDR1 SGHVS and CDR2 FQNEAQ come from the germline V gene. This CDR3 has 16 amino acids.

The V call is TRBV7-6, the J call TRBJ1-2; the match to TRBD1 covers 9 bases. This CDR3 has 15 amino acids. From germline, CDR1 is SGHVS and CDR2 FNYEAQ. J was trimmed by 4 bases and V by 1 base; bases with no gene match: 4. The CDR3 is CASSLGTGVLYGYTF. CDR3 coding DNA: TGTGCCAGCAGCTTAGGGACAGGGGTACTCTATGGCTACACCTTC.

This chain uses TRBV12-3 or TRBV12-4 with TRBJ2-7; a weak D match, TRBD2 (5 bases). V was clipped by 3 bases and J by 2 bases, with 8 bases between them. The CDR3 has 13 amino acids. This CDR3 reads CASSLTNPYEQYF. The CDR3 coding sequence is TGTGCCAGCAGTTTGACTAACCCCTACGAGCAGTACTTC.

The chain links TRBV27 to TRBJ2-6; D is uncertain. The CDR3 is made up of 14 amino acids. Germline CDR1 is MNHEY and CDR2 is SMNVEV (reference sequence). V lost 10 bases and J 0 bases, leaving 10 bases between the germline ends. CDR3 sequence (DNA): TGTGCCACCAGCAGTTACTCTGGGGCCAACGTCCTGACTTTC. Translation: CATSSYSGANVLTF.

V is TRBV12-3 or TRBV12-4 and J is TRBJ2-1; D unresolved. Deletions cut 7 bases from V and 8 bases from J, with 9 bases between. This CDR3 is 11 amino acids long. The CDR3 loop reads CASTLSYEQFF. The CDR3 nucleotides are TGTGCCAGCACTCTAAGCTATGAGCAGTTCTTC.

The chain has TRBV11-2 and TRBJ2-7; weak D call: TRBD2 (5 bases). The ends were cut back, 2 bases at V and 6 bases at J, with 11 bases in the middle. This CDR3 has 13 amino acids. The germline V gene encodes CDR1 SGHAT and CDR2 FQNNGV. The CDR3 DNA reads TGTGCCAGCAGCTTATACCGGGGAACCGAGCAGTACTTC. It yields the protein CASSLYRGTEQYF.

This rearrangement joins TRBV4-1 to TRBJ2-1; the match to TRBD2 covers 11 bases. With V trimmed by 1 base and J by 10 bases, 3 bases remained unmatched. This CDR3 spans 14 amino acids. Per the germline V gene, CDR1 is MGHRA and CDR2 is YSYEKL. The chain's CDR3 is CASSQVAGGYEQFF. Here the CDR3 DNA reads TGCGCCAGCAGCCAAGTAGCGGGAGGGTACGAGCAGTTCTTC.

V usage is TRBV5-8 and J usage is TRBJ1-2, with D perhaps TRBD1 (6 bases). The V and J ends lost 4 bases and 8 bases respectively, with 12 bases between them. Germline V lookup: CDR1 SGHTS, CDR2 YDEGEE. The CDR3 runs 12 residues. The CDR3 region is CASSLRTAGYTF. CDR3 nucleotide sequence: TGTGCCAGCAGCCTCCGGACAGCAGGCTACACCTTC.

The V call is TRBV3-1 (or the pseudogene TRBV3-2), the J call TRBJ1-5; 10 nucleotides match TRBD1. Per germline, CDR1 LGHDT and CDR2 YNNKEL (reference sequence). Trimming cost V 3 bases and J 5 bases; bases outside gene matches: 1. This CDR3 has 14 amino acids. The CDR3 here is CASSQDRGDQPQHF. The CDR3 DNA follows: TGTGCCAGCAGCCAGGACAGGGGGGATCAGCCCCAGCATTTT.

This clone occurred a few times. The chain recombines TRBV12-3 or TRBV12-4 with TRBJ1-2, with D tentatively TRBD1 (6 bases). The CDR3 loop spans 13 amino acids. Trimming cost V 6 bases and J 4 bases, with 12 bases left between them. CDR3 protein: CASRPTGLYGYTF. Here the CDR3 DNA reads TGTGCCAGCAGACCCACAGGGCTCTATGGCTACACCTTC.

To note about this clone: Other DNA sequences in the same sample also yield this CDR3. This chain uses TRBV18 with TRBJ1-5; perhaps TRBD1 as D (5 bases). Trimming cost V 3 bases and J 5 bases, with 8 bases left between them. The germline CDR1 and CDR2 sequences are KGHSH and LQKENI. This CDR3 comprises 13 residues. The CDR3 sequence: CASSPGGDQPQHF. Here the CDR3 DNA reads TGTGCCAGCTCACCGGGGGGGGATCAGCCCCAGCATTTT.

V usage is TRBV19 and J usage is TRBJ1-6; 10 bases agree with TRBD1. Germline trimming cut 4 bases from V and 9 bases from J; bases unmatched to any gene: 6. CDR3 length: 15 amino acids. Germline V CDR1 and CDR2: LNHDA, SQIVND (reference sequence). CDR3 in DNA: TGTGCCAGTAGTAAGACAGGGGGCGCGAGTTCACCCCTCCACTTT. Translation: CASSKTGGASSPLHF.

This chain connects TRBV9 to TRBJ1-1; D is possibly TRBD1 (5 bases). There are 13 residues in the CDR3. Trimming pared 4 bases from V and 6 bases from J, leaving 13 bases between. Germline assignment: CDR1 SGDLS and CDR2 YYNGEE. The chain's CDR3 is CASSSGGYSEAFF. The CDR3 nucleotides read TGTGCCAGCAGCTCCGGGGGTTACTCTGAAGCTTTCTTT.

This clone was counted once. The rearrangement links TRBV7-9 to TRBJ2-7; tentatively, D is TRBD2 (6 bases). CDR1 and CDR2 from the germline V gene are SEHNR and FQNEAQ (reference sequence). The CDR3 has 14 residues. Trimming shortened V by 3 bases and J by 2 bases, and 11 bases separated the two germline ends. CDR3 DNA: TGTGCCAGCAGCTTCGGGAGCCAAACCTACGAGCAGTACTTC. Its translation: CASSFGSQTYEQYF.

The genes are TRBV5-4 and TRBJ2-6; the D gene is possibly TRBD2 (6 bases). In germline, CDR1 is SGHNT, CDR2 YYREEE (reference sequence). Trimming removed 4 bases from V and 0 bases from J, with 17 bases in between. The CDR3 loop spans 18 amino acids. Here the CDR3 reads CASSREAVRVSGANVLTF. The CDR3 DNA sequence: TGTGCCAGCAGCAGGGAGGCGGTCAGGGTCTCTGGGGCCAACGTCCTGACTTTC.

This CDR3 is CASSLGGRSGTDEQFF. CDR3 nucleotides: TGTGCCAGCAGCTTGGGGGGACGGAGCGGGACCGATGAGCAGTTCTTC. The chain couples TRBV11-3 to TRBJ2-1, with TRBD2 matching 7 bases. The CDR3 has 16 amino acids. J gave up 8 bases and V 3 bases, and 13 bases lay outside the gene matches. CDR1 SGHNT and CDR2 YENEEA come from the germline V gene.

The genes are TRBV6-2 or TRBV6-3 and TRBJ2-5, with D possibly matching TRBD2 (5 bases). The CDR3 spans 14 residues. CDR1 MNHEY and CDR2 SVGEGT come from the germline V gene. V lost 0 bases and J 5 bases, leaving 10 bases between the germline ends. CDR3 region: CASSYSSRRETQYF. The DNA of the CDR3 is TGTGCCAGCAGTTACTCCTCTAGGAGGGAGACCCAGTACTTC.

The V gene is TRBV5-8, the J gene TRBJ1-5, with D maybe TRBD1 (5 bases). CDR3 length equals 15 residues. CDR1 is SGHTS, CDR2 YDEGEE, per germline. V was trimmed by 0 bases and J by 0 bases, leaving 7 bases between them. CDR3 sequence reads: CASSLEGLSNQPQHF. The CDR3 region has the DNA TGTGCCAGCAGCTTGGAGGGGCTTAGCAATCAGCCCCAGCATTTT.

The V and J genes are TRBV28 and TRBJ2-5; 7 bases map to TRBD1. Germline V gene lookup returns CDR1 MDHEN and CDR2 SYDVKM. With 6 bases clipped from V and 2 bases from J, the junction kept 9 bases outside the gene matches. This CDR3 is built from 15 residues. In DNA, the CDR3 is TGTGCCAGCAGCCCATTAGGGACAGCACAAGAGACCCAGTACTTC. It codes for CASSPLGTAQETQYF. Complete variable domain (other parts from reference TRBV28 and TRBJ2-5): DVKVTQSSRYLVKRTGEKVFLECVQDMDHENMFWYRQDPGLGLRLIYFSYDVKMKEKGDIPEGYSVSREKKERFSLILESASTNQTSMYLCASSPLGTAQETQYFGPGTRLLVL.

This chain joins TRBV14 and TRBJ1-2; D gene uncertain. Germline V CDR1 and CDR2: SGHDN, FVKESK. The CDR3 covers 16 residues. V lost 0 bases and J lost 0, with 11 bases in between. CDR3: CASSQDWAATNYGYTF. In nucleotides, the CDR3 is TGTGCCAGCAGCCAAGATTGGGCCGCGACTAACTATGGCTACACCTTC. Full variable domain (remainder filled in from reference TRBV14 and TRBJ1-2): EAGVTQFPSHSVIEKGQTVTLRCDPISGHDNLYWYRRVMGKEIKFLLHFVKESKQDESGMPNNRFLAERTGGTYSTLKVQPAELEDSGVYFCASSQDWAATNYGYTFGSGTRLTVV.

This rearrangement joins TRBV2 to TRBJ1-2; D uncertain. Germline lookup yields CDR1 SNHLY and CDR2 FYNNEI. The V gene lost 6 bases and the J gene lost 7 bases, with 9 bases spanning the gap. The CDR3 is 11 amino acids. CDR3 region: CASSWSLGYTF. The CDR3 coding sequence is TGTGCCAGCAGCTGGAGCCTTGGCTACACCTTC.

V usage is TRBV6-5 and J usage is TRBJ1-2; TRBD1 is a possible D gene (6 bases). CDR1 and CDR2 (germline): MNHEY, SVGAGI. The CDR3 is made up of 15 amino acids. V gave up 0 bases and J gave up 2 bases, with 10 bases separating them. CDR3 sequence (DNA): TGTGCCAGCAGTTACTCTGCAGGGGCAAACTATGGCTACACCTTC. Protein product: CASSYSAGANYGYTF.

The chain uses TRBV14 and TRBJ2-7, with 12 bases fitting TRBD1. V gave up 4 bases and J gave up 1 base; unmatched junction bases: 8. Germline V CDR1 and CDR2: SGHDN, FVKESK. CDR3 length: 17 amino acids. The DNA for the CDR3 is TGTGCCAGCAGCCGACCGGGACAGGGGGCGGGTTCCTACGAGCAGTACTTC. Translation: CASSRPGQGAGSYEQYF.

The chain carries TRBV5-1 and TRBJ2-3; 11 bases line up with TRBD2. V lost 4 bases, J lost 2 bases, and 6 bases stayed unmatched. CDR3 length: 16 amino acids. Germline loops: CDR1 SGHRS, CDR2 YFSETQ. The CDR3 spells CASSQGLAETTDTQYF. The DNA for the CDR3 is TGCGCCAGCAGCCAGGGACTAGCGGAGACCACAGATACGCAGTATTTT.

The rearrangement uses TRBV24-1 and TRBJ1-2; D perhaps matches TRBD1 (6 bases). The CDR3 spans 14 residues. V was pared by 3 bases and J by 6 bases, with 13 bases between. Germline CDR1 is KGHDR and CDR2 is SFDVKD. CDR3 loop: CATSDVTGSDGYTF. In DNA, the CDR3 is TGTGCCACCAGTGATGTCACAGGGAGCGATGGCTACACCTTC.

The J gene is TRBJ1-5, the V gene TRBV27, with 7 bases matching TRBD1. The junction had 9 bases not matched to a gene; V was cut back by 6 bases and J by 4 bases. Looked up from germline, CDR1 is MNHEY and CDR2 is SMNVEV (reference sequence). This CDR3 region has 15 residues. DNA for the CDR3: TGTGCCAGCAGCTCCTCAGGGGGTGGGAATCAGCCCCAGCATTTT. Translating gives CASSSSGGGNQPQHF.

V and J are TRBV7-2 and TRBJ1-5; D is undetermined. This CDR3 region has 12 residues. V shed 3 bases and J shed 6 bases, with 6 bases lying between them. CDR1 SGHTA and CDR2 FQGNSA come from the germline V gene. CDR3 residues: CASSFYGQPQHF. CDR3 bases: TGTGCCAGCAGCTTCTATGGTCAGCCCCAGCATTTT. Full variable domain (rest looked up from reference TRBV7-2 and TRBJ1-5): GAGVSQSPSNKVTEKGKDVELRCDPISGHTALYWYRQSLGQGLEFLIYFQGNSAPDKSGLPSDRFSAERTGGSVSTLTIQRTQQEDSAVYLCASSFYGQPQHFGDGTRLSIL.

The rearrangement joins TRBV11-1 to TRBJ2-1; D unclear. Germline loops: CDR1 SGHAT, CDR2 FQDESV (reference sequence). The V gene lost 6 bases and the J gene lost 13 bases, with 19 bases spanning the gap. The CDR3 length is 13 residues. CDR3 amino acids: CASSLIVLSEQFF. The CDR3, as DNA: TGTGCCAGCAGTTTAATCGTTCTCAGCGAACAGTTCTTC.

This clone occurred once. The genes are TRBV10-3 and TRBJ2-3, with 7 positions matching TRBD2. CDR3 length equals 16 residues. In germline, CDR1 is ENHRY, CDR2 SYGVKD. V lost 4 bases and J lost 3; bases outside the gene matches: 10. The CDR3 spells CAISGEGGSITDTQYF. Written as DNA, the CDR3 is TGTGCCATCAGTGGGGAGGGCGGGAGTATTACAGATACGCAGTATTTT.

This chain links TRBV6-4 with TRBJ2-3; D is perhaps TRBD1 (6 bases). This CDR3 has 15 amino acids. Trimming stripped 0 bases from V and 6 bases from J, with 13 bases between. Germline V lookup: CDR1 MRHNA, CDR2 SNTAGT. This chain's CDR3 is CASSDSGHGTDTQYF. The CDR3 DNA is TGTGCCAGCAGTGACTCGGGACACGGAACGGATACGCAGTATTTT.

The chain couples TRBV6-5 to TRBJ1-4, with TRBD1 matching over 10 bases. Germline trimming cut 4 bases from V and 8 bases from J; bases unmatched to any gene: 4. Per the germline V gene, CDR1 is MNHEY and CDR2 is SVGAGI. The CDR3 is made up of 14 amino acids. The CDR3 loop reads CASSSTGGAEKLFF. The CDR3 DNA reads TGTGCCAGCAGTTCGACAGGGGGCGCGGAAAAACTGTTTTTT.